The 21 T cell receptor beta chains presented below share a single source sample, sequenced in a study of vaccination and CD4 T cells after COVID-19. Scientists ran DNA taken from cultured CD4+ T cells through the Oncomine TCR Beta short-read assay for sequencing. Each CDR3 protein is one row after TCRdb ran MiXCR on the PCR reads. The sample consists of roughly 14,000 distinct CDR3 sequences, under 45% of them appearing once. For these TCRs, the target antigens are not known. Regarding treatment: approximately nine-day PBMC culture with coronavirus spike peptide pools or control peptides (ViraFEST assay). The sample consisted of cultured CD4+ T cells from blood. These receptors all come from a human donor with COVID-19.

V is TRBV19 and J is TRBJ1-2, with 7 bases aligning to TRBD1. Germline V gives CDR1 LNHDA, CDR2 SQIVND (reference sequence). The CDR3 has 13 residues. V trimming: 7 bases; J trimming: 8 bases; junction bases outside the gene matches: 10. CDR3 in amino acids: CASKKTGVEGYTF. The DNA of the CDR3 is TGTGCCAGTAAGAAAACAGGGGTGGAGGGCTACACCTTC.

This chain links TRBV7-9 with TRBJ2-3; 9 bases are a match to TRBD1. The CDR3 loop spans 15 amino acids. Trimming cost V 5 bases and J 0 bases; bases outside gene matches: 3. Germline lookup yields CDR1 SEHNR and CDR2 FQNEAQ (reference sequence). CDR3: CASSPGTGSTDTQYF. Written as DNA, the CDR3 is TGTGCCAGCAGCCCAGGGACAGGGAGCACAGATACGCAGTATTTT.

This chain links TRBV5-4 with TRBJ1-5; possibly TRBD1 for D (5 bases). Germline values: CDR1 SGHNT, CDR2 YYREEE (reference sequence). This CDR3 is built from 13 residues. The V gene lost 0 bases and the J gene lost 6 bases, with 7 bases spanning the gap. This CDR3 is CASSLAGGQPQHF. The CDR3 DNA is TGTGCCAGCAGCTTGGCCGGGGGTCAGCCCCAGCATTTT.

This clonotype was counted only a few times. This rearrangement joins TRBV7-2 to TRBJ1-5; 8 bases agree with TRBD1. V lost 3 bases and J lost 6; bases outside the gene matches: 7. The germline CDR1 and CDR2 sequences are SGHTA and FQGNSA. The CDR3 runs to 15 residues. The CDR3 reads CASSFDRGESQPQHF. CDR3 coding DNA: TGTGCCAGCAGCTTCGACAGGGGCGAGAGTCAGCCCCAGCATTTT.

V gene TRBV28 combines with J gene TRBJ2-2; D is perhaps TRBD1 (6 bases). Per the germline V gene, CDR1 is MDHEN and CDR2 is SYDVKM. This CDR3 comprises 15 residues. Deletions cut 8 bases from V and 6 bases from J, with 19 bases between. CDR3 protein: CASRGQGLRAGELFF. The CDR3 DNA reads TGTGCCAGCCGCGGCCAGGGGTTGAGGGCCGGGGAGCTGTTTTTT.

The rearrangement links TRBV19 to TRBJ2-5, with D perhaps TRBD2 (6 bases). Germline V CDR1 and CDR2: LNHDA, SQIVND (reference sequence). There are 13 residues in the CDR3. V was cut by 5 bases and J by 5 bases, with 12 bases left in between. The CDR3 DNA reads TGTGCCAGTAGTCAGGGTGGGAGGGAGACCCAGTACTTC. Translation: CASSQGGRETQYF.

This clonotype has only one observation. The chain recombines TRBV5-4 with TRBJ1-1; TRBD1 might be the D (5 bases). CDR3 length: 16 amino acids. Germline V lookup: CDR1 SGHNT, CDR2 YYREEE (reference sequence). The V end lost 4 bases, the J end lost 3 bases, and 19 bases lay between the germline ends. CDR3 in DNA: TGTGCCAGCAGCAGCCGGGACCGCCCCGTCTACACTGAAGCTTTCTTT. Protein: CASSSRDRPVYTEAFF. The full variable domain, its missing parts supplied by reference TRBV5-4 and TRBJ1-1, is ETGVTQSPTHLIKTRGQQVTLRCSSQSGHNTVSWYQQALGQGPQFIFQYYREEENGRGNFPPRFSGLQFPNYSSELNVNALELDDSALYLCASSSRDRPVYTEAFFGQGTRLTVV.

V gene TRBV2 combines with J gene TRBJ2-7; possibly TRBD1 for D (5 bases). V lost 4 bases and J 3 bases, leaving 10 bases between the germline ends. Germline loops: CDR1 SNHLY, CDR2 FYNNEI. The CDR3 sequence is 13 residues long. The CDR3 sequence is CASSGGALYEQYF. DNA of the CDR3: TGTGCCAGCAGTGGGGGCGCCCTCTACGAGCAGTACTTC.

The gene calls are TRBV14 and TRBJ1-5; D not certain. V lost 4 bases and J lost 0, with 10 bases in between. CDR3 length: 15 residues. Germline V CDR1 and CDR2: SGHDN, FVKESK. The CDR3 loop is CASSPIGYSNQPQHF. CDR3 sequence (DNA): TGTGCCAGCAGCCCTATAGGGTATAGCAATCAGCCCCAGCATTTT.

The chain employs TRBV14 and TRBJ2-3; D possibly corresponds to TRBD1 (5 bases). CDR3 size: 15 residues. V shed 5 bases and J shed 2 bases, with 14 bases lying between them. Germline values: CDR1 SGHDN, CDR2 FVKESK. The CDR3 loop is CASSTRTPNTDTQYF. The CDR3, as DNA: TGTGCCAGCAGCACCCGGACACCAAACACAGATACGCAGTATTTT.

V gene TRBV19 combines with J gene TRBJ2-1; TRBD2 aligns across 11 bases. J lost 4 bases, V lost 4 bases, and 3 bases had no gene match. CDR3 length: 15 amino acids. Germline-derived CDR1 and CDR2 are LNHDA and SQIVND (reference sequence). CDR3 in amino acids: CASSTTSGGYNEQFF. The CDR3 DNA sequence: TGTGCCAGTAGTACCACTAGCGGGGGATACAATGAGCAGTTCTTC.

To note about this clonotype: An end of the junction does not agree with germline; a read error may underlie this. V usage is TRBV5-8 and J usage is TRBJ2-6; D is perhaps TRBD2 (6 bases). Germline loops: CDR1 SGHTS, CDR2 YDEGEE. This CDR3 has 16 residues. In nucleotides, the CDR3 is TGTGCCAGCAGCTTGGGAGGAGGGTCTGGGGCCAACATCCTGACTTTC. Amino acid sequence: CASSLGGGSGANILTF.

The V and J genes are TRBV5-1 and TRBJ1-5; D possibly corresponds to TRBD1 (5 bases). Germline V gives CDR1 SGHRS, CDR2 YFSETQ. The ends were cut back, 0 bases at V and 7 bases at J, with 11 bases in the middle. CDR3 length: 14 residues. The CDR3 coding sequence is TGCGCCAGCAGCTTGGTTGGGGGGGACCAGCCCCAGCATTTT. Residues: CASSLVGGDQPQHF.

The V call is TRBV7-9, the J call TRBJ1-2; TRBD1 aligns across 7 bases. The CDR3 consists of 13 residues. V was pared by 4 bases and J by 8 bases, with 7 bases of the junction left unmatched. CDR1 and CDR2 (germline): SEHNR, FQNEAQ (reference sequence). Written as DNA, the CDR3 is TGTGCCAGCAGCTACCCGACAGGGACCGGCTACACCTTC. Protein: CASSYPTGTGYTF.

V and J are TRBV9 and TRBJ2-3; D not certain. With 2 bases removed from V and 6 bases from J, the gap between germline ends came to 16 bases. CDR3 size: 15 residues. In germline, CDR1 is SGDLS, CDR2 YYNGEE. CDR3 sequence reads: CASSVSTPVGDTQYF. The CDR3 region has the DNA TGTGCCAGCAGCGTTTCTACCCCAGTGGGGGATACGCAGTATTTT.

This clonotype has only a few counts. The chain employs TRBV30 and TRBJ2-5, with 10 bases matching TRBD1. The CDR3 runs 16 residues. V lost 2 bases and J lost 7; bases outside the gene matches: 13. CDR1 and CDR2 (germline): GTSNPN, SVGIG (reference sequence). The CDR3 DNA sequence: TGTGCCTGGAGTTCCCCCGGGACAGGGGCGGCGGGGACCCAGTACTTC. The encoded protein is CAWSSPGTGAAGTQYF.

The rearrangement uses TRBV7-9 and TRBJ1-2, with 12 bases fitting TRBD1. This CDR3 contains 17 residues. CDR1 is SEHNR, CDR2 FQNEAQ, per germline (reference sequence). J gave up 8 bases and V 5 bases, and 15 bases lay outside the gene matches. The DNA for the CDR3 is TGTGCCAGCAGCCTTTTATCCGGGACAGGGGGCGGAAGAGGCTACACCTTC. Translation gives CASSLLSGTGGGRGYTF. The full variable domain, in which reference TRBV7-9 and TRBJ1-2 provide the parts outside the CDR3, is DTGVSQNPRHKITKRGQNVTFRCDPISEHNRLYWYRQTLGQGPEFLTYFQNEAQLEKSRLLSDRFSAERPKGSFSTLEIQRTEQGDSAMYLCASSLLSGTGGGRGYTFGSGTRLTVV.

The rearrangement uses TRBV20-1 and TRBJ2-4; 7 bases are a match to TRBD2. Unmatched junction bases numbered 12, after V lost 4 bases and J lost 0 bases. There are 17 residues in the CDR3. Germline V lookup: CDR1 DFQATT, CDR2 SNEGSKA (reference sequence). DNA for the CDR3: TGCAGTGCTAAAGTGGGACTACAGTCGGTAGCCAAAAACATTCAGTACTTC. This sequence encodes CSAKVGLQSVAKNIQYF.

This clonotype was observed a handful of times. The rearrangement links TRBV7-9 to TRBJ2-7, with 8 positions matching TRBD1. This CDR3 region has 14 residues. With 5 bases clipped from V and 3 bases from J, the junction kept 6 bases outside the gene matches. Germline CDR1 reads SEHNR; CDR2 reads FQNEAQ (reference sequence). The CDR3 DNA is TGTGCCAGCAGCGATTGGACAGGGTTCTACGAGCAGTACTTC. The encoded protein is CASSDWTGFYEQYF.

There are a few counts of this clonotype. This chain links TRBV20-1 with TRBJ1-1; 10 nucleotides agree with TRBD1. Germline assignment: CDR1 DFQATT and CDR2 SNEGSKA (reference sequence). The CDR3 spans 16 residues. Losses at the gene ends were 5 bases for V and 5 bases for J; bases not matched to a gene: 14. The CDR3 nucleotides are TGCAGTGCTGGGACAGGGGTTTTCGAATCGGGGACTGAAGCTTTCTTT. It is translated as CSAGTGVFESGTEAFF.

The chain has TRBV11-3 and TRBJ1-1, with D hard to call. From germline, CDR1 is SGHNT and CDR2 YENEEA. The CDR3 length is 14 residues. V was shortened by 3 bases and J by 1 base, with 9 bases between the two germline ends. The CDR3 nucleotides read TGTGCCAGCAGCTTGCCCACACAGAACACTGAAGCTTTCTTT. This gives the protein CASSLPTQNTEAFF.